This T cell receptor (beta chain) originates from a study of blood T cell repertoires in COVID-19. Across the whole study: The origin of the acute and convalescent COVID-19 samples was the United States, Italy and Spain. From T cells, B-cell-depleted T cells, or PBMCs came the material, which was cDNA or gDNA.

Clones were read by immunoSEQ multiplex PCR, and TCRdb kept only the in-frame ones, dropping some. The data show around 180,000 clones, with about 85% seen just once and 6.9% held by the top ten. Seattle patient enrollment occurred during active infection, with longitudinal follow-up thereafter. The specimen sequenced was peripheral blood. The receptor's source is a man at least 80 years old with COVID-19, enrolled during active disease.

CDR3: CASSLGPQDTQYF. CDR3 sequence (DNA): TGTGCCAGCAGCTTAGGCCCCCAGGATACGCAGTATTTT. The chain employs TRBV7-2 and TRBJ2-3, with no clear D. The length of the CDR3 is 13 residues. Germline CDR1 SGHTA, CDR2 FQGNSA. V dropped 1 base and J dropped 6 bases, with 8 bases sitting between them.